The rows below give T cell receptor beta chains drawn from one sample of a study of T cells in localized non-small cell lung cancer. Clones were sequenced by immunoSEQ multiplex PCR, and TCRdb holds only the in-frame ones, with some missing. The sample lists fewer than 100,000 clones, 80% occurring once. The sequencing here drew on peripheral blood, taken before any cancer treatment. All receptors come from an older female donor with stage I lung adenocarcinoma. The CDR3 runs from the conserved cysteine through the conserved F or W. D genes are given only for firm matches. Not every row has a clone size; where given, it reads once, few, many or a size class.

>.|TRBJ1-2|TRBV11-2|.
TGTGCCAGCAGTCCTACAGGACGGGAGAGGTATGGCTACACCTTC
CASSPTGRERYGYTF
>.|TRBJ2-1|TRBV25-1|.
TGTGCCAGCGACGGGAGCTCCTACAATGAGCAGTTCTTC
CASDGSSYNEQFF
>.|TRBJ2-2|TRBV5-6|TRBD2
TGTGCCAGCAGCTTGCCGGGACTAGCGGTCCCGAACACCGGGGAGCTGTTTTTT
CASSLPGLAVPNTGELFF
>.|TRBJ2-5|TRBV27|.
TGTGCCAGCAGACTGCTCGGGCCCCAAGAGACCCAGTACTTC
CASRLLGPQETQYF
>.|TRBJ2-7|TRBV6-6|.
TGTGCCAGCAGGCAGACTAGCTCCTACGAGCAGTACTTC
CASRQTSSYEQYF
>.|TRBJ1-5|TRBV7-2|TRBD1
TGTGCCAGCAGACGAGACAGGGGCAATCAGCCCCAGCATTTT
CASRRDRGNQPQHF
>.|TRBJ2-1|TRBV14|.
TGTGCCAGCAGCCAAGATGTGAGTGTGAATGAGCAGTTCTTC
CASSQDVSVNEQFF
>.|TRBJ1-1|TRBV15|TRBD1
TGTGCCACCAGCAGAACCGGGACAGGGCTCGGTGAAGCTTTCTTT
CATSRTGTGLGEAFF
>.|TRBJ2-7|TRBV13|TRBD1
TGTGCCAGCAGCTCCCGGGACAGGGATTTCTACGAGCAGTACTTC
CASSSRDRDFYEQYF
>few|TRBJ2-1|TRBV12-5|TRBD2
TGTGCTAGTGGTTTGGTACCTAGCGGGGAGTACAATGAGCAGTTCTTC
CASGLVPSGEYNEQFF
>.|TRBJ1-1|TRBV28|TRBD1
TGTGCCAGCATCTCGGCCCCCGGGACAGGGAGGACTGAAGCTTTCTTT
CASISAPGTGRTEAFF
>.|TRBJ2-6|TRBV14|.
TGTGCCAGCAGCCAAGTCGTGGAGGCCCCCTCTGGGGCCAACGTCCTGACTTTC
CASSQVVEAPSGANVLTF
>.|TRBJ2-2|TRBV5-4|TRBD1
TGTGCCAGCAGTTCAGGGGGCCAGGACACCGGGGAGCTGTTTTTT
CASSSGGQDTGELFF
>.|TRBJ2-5|TRBV19|.
TGTGCCAGTAGTATCAGAAGACAGTCTGAGACCCAGTACTTC
CASSIRRQSETQYF
>.|TRBJ1-6|TRBV11-2|.
TGTGCCAGCAGCTTTGGGCCAGGCGGGCCCCTCCACTTT
CASSFGPGGPLHF
>.|TRBJ1-1|TRBV6-5|.
TGTGCCAGCAGTTACCATGGACGGATCACTGAAGCTTTCTTT
CASSYHGRITEAFF
>.|TRBJ2-1|TRBV28|.
TGTGCCAGCAGTTTATGGGGGTCCTTCTTATCTGAGCAGTTCTTC
CASSLWGSFLSEQFF
>once|TRBJ1-2|TRBV5-6|.
TGTGCCAGCAGCTTATATGGAAACTATGGCTACACCTTC
CASSLYGNYGYTF
>.|TRBJ1-2|TRBV6-1|.
TGTGCCAGCAGACAACCGGACAGTGCTCCGGGCTACACCTTC
CASRQPDSAPGYTF
>.|TRBJ1-1|TRBV2|.
TGTGCCAGCACCGCCGAGGAAGGGGCTTTCTTT
CASTAEEGAFF
>.|TRBJ1-1|TRBV10-1|.
TGCGCCAGCAGTGGACACTCCAGGATTGAAGCTTTCTTT
CASSGHSRIEAFF
>.|TRBJ2-7|TRBV6-1|.
TGTGCCAGCAGCGCGGGACAGAGAACCCACGAGCAGTACTTC
CASSAGQRTHEQYF